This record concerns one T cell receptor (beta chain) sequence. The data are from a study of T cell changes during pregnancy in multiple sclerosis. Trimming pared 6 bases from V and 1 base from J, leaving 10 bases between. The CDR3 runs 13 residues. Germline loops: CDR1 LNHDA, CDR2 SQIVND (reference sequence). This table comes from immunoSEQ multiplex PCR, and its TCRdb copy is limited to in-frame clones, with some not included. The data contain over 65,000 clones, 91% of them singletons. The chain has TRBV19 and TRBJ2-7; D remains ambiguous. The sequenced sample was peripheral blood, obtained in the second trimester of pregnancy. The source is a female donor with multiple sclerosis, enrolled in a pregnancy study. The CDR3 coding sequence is TGTGCCAGTAGCTCAGAGGTTTCCTACGAGCAGTACTTC. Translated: CASSSEVSYEQYF.